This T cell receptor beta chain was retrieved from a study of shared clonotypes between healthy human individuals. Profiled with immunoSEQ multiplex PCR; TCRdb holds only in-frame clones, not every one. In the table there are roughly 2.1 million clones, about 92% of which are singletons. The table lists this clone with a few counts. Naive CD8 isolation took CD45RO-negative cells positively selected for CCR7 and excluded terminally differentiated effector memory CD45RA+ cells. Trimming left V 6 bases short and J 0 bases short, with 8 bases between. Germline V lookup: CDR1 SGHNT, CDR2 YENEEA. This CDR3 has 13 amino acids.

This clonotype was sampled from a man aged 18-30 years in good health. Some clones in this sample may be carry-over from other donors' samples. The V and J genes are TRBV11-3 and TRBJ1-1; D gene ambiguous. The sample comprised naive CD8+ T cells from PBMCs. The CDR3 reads CASSPGMNTEAFF. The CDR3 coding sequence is TGTGCCAGCAGTCCGGGGATGAACACTGAAGCTTTCTTT. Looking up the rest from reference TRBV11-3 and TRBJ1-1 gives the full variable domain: EAGVVQSPRYKIIEKKQPVAFWCNPISGHNTLYWYLQNLGQGPELLIRYENEEAVDDSQLPKDRFSAERLKGVDSTLKIQPAELGDSAVYLCASSPGMNTEAFFGQGTRLTVV.